This T cell receptor beta chain was profiled in a study of radiotherapy plus CTLA-4 blockade in lung cancer. Points on this clone: Its antigen is still unknown.

Each patient with chemo-refractory metastatic non-small-cell lung cancer was treated with focal radiation plus CTLA-4 blockade using ipilimumab. Profiled with immunoSEQ multiplex PCR; TCRdb holds only in-frame clones, not every one. The table lists about 93,000 clones, 85% to 90% of them singletons. Study-wide points: Once radiotherapy plus ipilimumab had been given, TCR clones derived from tumor expanded in blood.

The TCR sequence derives from a human donor with non-small cell lung cancer that progressed on radiotherapy plus ipilimumab. The source material was peripheral blood, sampled from a patient treated with radiotherapy plus ipilimumab.

The CDR3 spells CATSKGYGYTF. CDR3 nucleotide sequence: TGTGCCACCAGCAAAGGCTATGGCTACACCTTC. This chain links TRBV15 with TRBJ1-2; D remains unclear. Germline V lookup: CDR1 LNHNV, CDR2 YYDKDF (reference sequence). The CDR3 runs to 11 residues. Trimming stripped 4 bases from V and 4 bases from J, with 4 bases between.